What follows describes a single TCR beta chain. Its specificity is not known. There are 16 residues in the CDR3. V gave up 6 bases and J gave up 5 bases; unmatched junction bases: 12. Germline loops: CDR1 MNHEY, CDR2 SVGEGT. These data come from a study of T cell responses to AZD1222 COVID-19 vaccine. Sequencing was performed with immunoSEQ multiplex PCR; in TCRdb, only in-frame clones are kept and a portion is missing. The sample lists about 140,000 clones, 80% to 95% occurring once. Findings and limits, study-wide: There were mostly white British donors and more females than males, and clonal diversity was possibly underestimated. Distributed over spike, vaccine-associated CD4 TCRs predominated at 160-218 and 743-854.

The V and J genes are TRBV6-2 or TRBV6-3 and TRBJ1-4; 7 bases match TRBD1. The sequence was collected from an adult in good health. The sample in question was peripheral blood, obtained on day 0 of AZD1222 vaccination. The CDR3 spells CASSRLLGRGNEKLFF. Here the CDR3 DNA reads TGTGCCAGCAGCCGCCTCTTGGGCAGGGGGAATGAAAAACTGTTTTTT.